What follows is one T cell receptor (beta chain) and its context. Its matching antigen is unknown. Since a much larger clone is just one base distant, this may be a read error. Extractions gave at least 5 micrograms of total RNA per sample. The record originates from a study of blood T cells in healthy people across ages. For the second PCR, which ran for 7 to 11 cycles, a sample-barcoded 5' primer and a J-beta primer mix were used. In TCRdb, the 5' RACE reads were re-called with MiXCR into one record per CDR3 protein. In the table there are approximately 730,000 distinct CDR3 sequences, about 53% of which are singletons. Germline-derived CDR1 and CDR2 are MNHNY and SVGAGI (reference sequence). This CDR3 has 11 amino acids. With 11 bases removed from V and 5 bases from J, the gap between germline ends came to 12 bases. General study findings and limits: With age, beta diversity per million T cells declined roughly linearly, significantly by 40.

The material sequenced was blood. The TCR originated in a man aged 80 or over in good health. The gene calls are TRBV6-6 and TRBJ1-2; D is possibly TRBD1 (5 bases). Here the CDR3 DNA reads TGTGCCGGCGGGGGTGGGTATGGCTACACCTTC. This translates into CAGGGGYGYTF.